This T cell receptor beta chain was found in a study of T-cell memory formation after mild COVID-19. Overall study context: Across donors, TCR clusters were largely donor specific.

Worth noting for this clonotype: The target antigen is unknown.

TCRdb fed the 5' RACE reads into MiXCR, producing one record per CDR3 protein. The sample comprises hundreds of thousands of distinct CDR3 sequences, approximately 20% of which are singletons, and about an eighth rests with the top ten. Study-wide points: A second wave expanding day 15 to 37 was CD4+-biased; contracting clones were balanced.

This TCR was sampled from an adult woman who had mild COVID-19 (a few samples of this study predate the infection). Cell type and time point are not known. Sequences were obtained from PBMCs or a T cell subset sorted from them (not recorded which).

The CDR3 bases are TGCAGTGCTACGGGCCAGACTAGCGGGGTCTACGAGCAGTACTTC. This gives the protein CSATGQTSGVYEQYF. The rearrangement links TRBV20-1 to TRBJ2-7; 11 bases are a match to TRBD2. This CDR3 has 15 residues. With V trimmed by 4 bases and J by 3 bases, 8 bases remained unmatched. From germline, CDR1 is DFQATT and CDR2 SNEGSKA (reference sequence).